This T cell receptor beta chain comes out of a study of pediatric ulcerative colitis. Study-level results: All ulcerative colitis patients, but no controls, carried a couple of rectal clonotypes.

Regarding this clone: What it binds is not known.

One to two pinch biopsies were taken from the rectum during colonoscopy. TCRdb's table, derived via immunoSEQ multiplex PCR, lists solely in-frame clones and lacks some. Among more than 40,000 clones listed, about four fifths were seen once. Sequenced: gut tissue. The source of this sequence is a girl between 5 and 17 years old with moderate ulcerative colitis.

The CDR3 DNA is TGTGCCAGCTCACCGAATCCGGGGGCCTCCTCCTACGAGCAGTACTTC. The encoded protein is CASSPNPGASSYEQYF. The chain employs TRBV18 and TRBJ2-7; D could derive from TRBD1 or TRBD2 (6 bases each). Germline V gives CDR1 KGHSH, CDR2 LQKENI. V was clipped by 3 bases and J by 0 bases, with 15 bases between them. The CDR3 is made up of 16 amino acids.